This T cell receptor (beta chain) comes out of a study of T cells in Graves' hyperthyroidism and ophthalmopathy. Study-level points and caveats: Ophthalmopathy was told apart from stable hyperthyroidism by a 13 V-J model. Median prediction lead before ophthalmopathy onset was about 6.3 months with the model. Most clonotypes that expanded in the thyroid above 0.001 also showed up in blood.

Regions amplified from RNA transcripts were the TCR beta CDR3 regions. HTBI primers were employed in a first-round RT-PCR of the TCR CDR3. TCRdb re-derived calls from the multiplex PCR reads in MiXCR, one entry per CDR3 protein. Here the sample spans around 580,000 distinct CDR3 sequences, roughly 46% being singletons. For this clonotype: The antigen is unknown.

Researchers barred patients who had uncontrolled infection, other autoimmune disease, pregnancy or lactation. The germline V gene encodes CDR1 SEHNR and CDR2 FQNEAQ (reference sequence). The CDR3 runs to 14 residues. This TCR came from a young woman with Graves' hyperthyroidism. The sequencing input was peripheral blood or thyroid tissue (not recorded which). The chain uses TRBV7-9 and TRBJ2-5, with 10 bases identical to TRBD1. The J call is in doubt because the DNA end fits TRBJ2-7 better. This chain's CDR3 is CASSPRTGGAEQYF. DNA for the CDR3: TGTGCCAGCAGCCCAAGGACAGGGGGTGCCGAGCAGTACTTC.